Included here is one TCR beta chain sequence, with context. In the authors' methods: It was from reference gene primer amplification that nucleated cell counts were estimated. Method: immunoSEQ multiplex PCR; TCRdb's copy keeps in-frame clones and lacks some. V, J and clone size are those of that table, while D and trimming were read from the DNA. The sample has nearly 55,000 clones; over 80% are singletons. This sample stems from a study of blood T cell repertoires in COVID-19. About the research overall: Both acute and convalescent COVID-19 samples were obtained from the United States, Italy and Spain.

Germline values: CDR1 MRHNA, CDR2 SNTAGT. The trim removed 6 bases at V and 1 base at J, leaving 13 bases unmatched. This CDR3 contains 18 residues. The sample comprised peripheral blood. The chain links TRBV6-4 to TRBJ1-2; 11 positions match TRBD1. The TCR was taken from a woman aged 55-75 years with active or convalescent COVID-19. CDR3 loop: CASSPGGQGAGNNYGYTF. The CDR3 nucleotides are TGTGCCAGCAGCCCCGGCGGACAGGGGGCGGGCAATAACTATGGCTACACCTTC.